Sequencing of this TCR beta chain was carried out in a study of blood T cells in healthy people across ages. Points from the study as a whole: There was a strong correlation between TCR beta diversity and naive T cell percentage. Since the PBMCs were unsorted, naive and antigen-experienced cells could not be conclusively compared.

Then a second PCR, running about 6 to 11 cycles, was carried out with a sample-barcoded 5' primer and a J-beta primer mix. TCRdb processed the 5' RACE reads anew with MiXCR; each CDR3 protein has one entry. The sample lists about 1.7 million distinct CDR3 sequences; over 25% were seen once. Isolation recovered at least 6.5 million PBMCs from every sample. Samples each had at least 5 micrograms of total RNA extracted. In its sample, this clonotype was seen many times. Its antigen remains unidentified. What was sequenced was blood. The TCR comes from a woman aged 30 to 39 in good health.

CDR3 residues: CSVPGQRDTQYF. CDR3 bases: TGCAGCGTTCCGGGGCAGAGGGATACGCAGTATTTT. This rearrangement joins TRBV29-1 to TRBJ2-3; D assignment may be TRBD1 or TRBD2 (5 bases each). Germline CDR1 reads SQVTM; CDR2 reads ANQGSEA. V lost 5 bases, J lost 6 bases, and 12 bases lay in between. The length of the CDR3 is 12 residues.